This passage covers 5 T cell receptor beta chains from one sample sequenced in a study of beta chain features in type 1 diabetes (dated by TCRdb to the late 2010s). Summary of the overall study and its limitations: In all four CD4+ subsets, TCRB CDR3 length was moderately but significantly shorter in type 1 diabetes patients.

Their antigens are not known. Library method: the immunoSEQ multiplex PCR assay. All of the isolated RNA was reverse transcribed with the High Capacity cDNA Reverse Transcription Kit, so expressed TCRB transcripts were sequenced. The immuneACCESS repertoire file appears here via TCRdb, limited to in-frame rearrangements. These files lack a portion of the clones; in checked studies, under half of the deficit traces to unresolved V genes, and the cause of the others is not known. The sample table records roughly 160,000 clones; around 8% of these occur just once. The ten largest make up about 0.9% of the sample. Sequencing used central memory CD4+ T cells from blood. These receptors came from a woman between 40 and 50 years old with type 1 diabetes.

The rearrangement uses TRBV6-5 and TRBJ2-5, with D tentatively TRBD2 (5 bases). CDR1 and CDR2 from the germline V gene are MNHEY and SVGAGI. V lost 5 bases to trimming and J lost 5 bases, with 9 bases between them. CDR3 length: 12 residues. DNA of the CDR3: TGTGCCAGCAGTCCGGGGTGGGAGACCCAGTACTTC. Protein product: CASSPGWETQYF.

The rearrangement uses TRBV20-1 and TRBJ2-1; D ambiguous. The V and J ends lost 5 bases and 10 bases respectively, with 12 bases between them. Germline V gene lookup returns CDR1 DFQATT and CDR2 SNEGSKA (reference sequence). This CDR3 comprises 11 residues. CDR3 loop: CSAHYEAEQFF. Written as DNA, the CDR3 is TGCAGTGCTCACTACGAGGCCGAGCAGTTCTTC.

The sample holds a few counts of this clone. This chain joins TRBV14 and TRBJ1-2; 7 positions match TRBD1. V was pared by 6 bases and J by 2 bases, with 6 bases of the junction left unmatched. The length of the CDR3 is 14 residues. Germline CDR1 and CDR2: SGHDN and FVKESK. As DNA, the CDR3 is TGTGCCAGCAGAGAGACAGGGCGAAACTATGGCTACACCTTC. Protein product: CASRETGRNYGYTF. Full variable domain (remainder filled in from reference TRBV14 and TRBJ1-2): EAGVTQFPSHSVIEKGQTVTLRCDPISGHDNLYWYRRVMGKEIKFLLHFVKESKQDESGMPNNRFLAERTGGTYSTLKVQPAELEDSGVYFCASRETGRNYGYTFGSGTRLTVV.

This clone appeared a few times. This chain connects TRBV18 to TRBJ1-5; no reliable D call. This CDR3 is 13 amino acids long. Looked up from germline, CDR1 is KGHSH and CDR2 is LQKENI. V dropped 3 bases and J dropped 7 bases, with 10 bases sitting between them. The CDR3 DNA reads TGTGCCAGCTCACCGGGCCAAAAACAGCCCCAGCATTTT. Translation gives CASSPGQKQPQHF.

The table lists this clone with a few counts. CDR3 loop: CASSSGLSEQYF. The CDR3 DNA follows: TGTGCCAGCAGTTCAGGATTGAGCGAGCAGTACTTC. The rearrangement joins TRBV28 to TRBJ2-7; no reliable D call. CDR1 and CDR2 from the germline V gene are MDHEN and SYDVKM. V was pared by 4 bases and J by 6 bases, with 10 bases between. The length of the CDR3 is 12 residues.